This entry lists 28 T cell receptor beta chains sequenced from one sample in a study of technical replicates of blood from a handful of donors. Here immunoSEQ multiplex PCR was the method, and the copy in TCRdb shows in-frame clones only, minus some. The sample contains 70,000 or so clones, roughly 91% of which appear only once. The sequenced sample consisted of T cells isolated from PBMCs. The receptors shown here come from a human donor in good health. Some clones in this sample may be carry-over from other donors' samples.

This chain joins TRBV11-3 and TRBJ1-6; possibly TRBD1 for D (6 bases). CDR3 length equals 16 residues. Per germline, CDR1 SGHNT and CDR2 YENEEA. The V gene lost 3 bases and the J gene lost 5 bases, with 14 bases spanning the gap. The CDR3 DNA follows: TGTGCCAGCAGCTTGTGGGGGCGCCTGAATAATTCACCCCTCCACTTT. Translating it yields CASSLWGRLNNSPLHF.

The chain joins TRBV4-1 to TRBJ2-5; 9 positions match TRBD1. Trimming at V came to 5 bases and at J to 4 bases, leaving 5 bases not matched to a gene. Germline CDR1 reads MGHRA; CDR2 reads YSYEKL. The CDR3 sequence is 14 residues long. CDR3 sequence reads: CASSYGQGSETQYF. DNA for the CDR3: TGCGCCAGCAGCTACGGACAGGGGTCAGAGACCCAGTACTTC.

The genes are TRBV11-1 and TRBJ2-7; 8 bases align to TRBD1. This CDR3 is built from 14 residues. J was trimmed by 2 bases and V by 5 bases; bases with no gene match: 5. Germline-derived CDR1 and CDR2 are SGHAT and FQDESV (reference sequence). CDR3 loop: CASSTTGQAYEQYF. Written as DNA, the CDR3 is TGTGCCAGCAGCACTACGGGACAGGCCTACGAGCAGTACTTC.

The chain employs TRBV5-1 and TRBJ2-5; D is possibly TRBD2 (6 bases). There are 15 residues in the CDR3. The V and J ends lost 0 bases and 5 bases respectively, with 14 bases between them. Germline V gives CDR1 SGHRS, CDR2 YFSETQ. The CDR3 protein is CASSLAAGMYETQYF. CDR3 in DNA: TGCGCCAGCAGCTTGGCCGCGGGGATGTATGAGACCCAGTACTTC.

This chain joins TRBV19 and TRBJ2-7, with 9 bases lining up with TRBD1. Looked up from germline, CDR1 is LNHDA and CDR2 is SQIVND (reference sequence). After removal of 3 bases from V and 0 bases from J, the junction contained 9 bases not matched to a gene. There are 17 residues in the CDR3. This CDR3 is CASSMVGTGSGSYEQYF. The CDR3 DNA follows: TGTGCCAGTAGTATGGTCGGGACAGGGAGTGGCTCCTACGAGCAGTACTTC.

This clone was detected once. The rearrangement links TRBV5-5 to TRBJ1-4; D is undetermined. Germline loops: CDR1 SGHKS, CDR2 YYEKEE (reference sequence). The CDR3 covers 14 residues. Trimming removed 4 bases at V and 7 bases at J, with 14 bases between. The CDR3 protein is CASSPIAGSEKLFF. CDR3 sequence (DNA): TGTGCCAGCAGCCCAATCGCGGGTAGTGAAAAACTGTTTTTT.

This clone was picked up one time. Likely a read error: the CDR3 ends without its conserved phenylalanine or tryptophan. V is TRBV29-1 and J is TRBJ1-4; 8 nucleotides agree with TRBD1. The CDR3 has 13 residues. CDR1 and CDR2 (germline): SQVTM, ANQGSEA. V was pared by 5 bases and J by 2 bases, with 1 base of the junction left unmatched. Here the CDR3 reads CSVRTGTNEKLFS. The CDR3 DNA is TGCAGCGTTCGGACAGGGACTAATGAAAAACTGTTTTCT.

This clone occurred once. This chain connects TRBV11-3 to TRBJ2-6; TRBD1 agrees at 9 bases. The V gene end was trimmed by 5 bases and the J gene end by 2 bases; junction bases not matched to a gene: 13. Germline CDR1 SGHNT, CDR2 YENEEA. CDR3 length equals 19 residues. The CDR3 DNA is TGTGCCAGCAGCCCGGGGATGGGGACAGGGTGGACTGGGGCCAACGTCCTGACTTTC. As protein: CASSPGMGTGWTGANVLTF.

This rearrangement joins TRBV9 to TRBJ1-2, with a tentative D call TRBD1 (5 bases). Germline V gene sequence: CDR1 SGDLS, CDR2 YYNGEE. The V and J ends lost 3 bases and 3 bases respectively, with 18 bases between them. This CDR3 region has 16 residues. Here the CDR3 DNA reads TGTGCCAGCAGCGGCCCCCAGGACACACCGGACTATGGCTACACCTTC. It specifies CASSGPQDTPDYGYTF. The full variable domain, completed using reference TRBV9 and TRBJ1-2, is DSGVTQTPKHLITATGQRVTLRCSPRSGDLSVYWYQQSLDQGLQFLIQYYNGEERAKGNILERFSAQQFPDLHSELNLSSLELGDSALYFCASSGPQDTPDYGYTFGSGTRLTVV.

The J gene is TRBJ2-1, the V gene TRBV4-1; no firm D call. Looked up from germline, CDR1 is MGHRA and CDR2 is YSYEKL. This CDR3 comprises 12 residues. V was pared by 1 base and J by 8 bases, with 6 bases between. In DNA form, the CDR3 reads TGCGCCAGCAGCCAAGTCGCGCATGAGCAGTTCTTC. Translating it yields CASSQVAHEQFF.

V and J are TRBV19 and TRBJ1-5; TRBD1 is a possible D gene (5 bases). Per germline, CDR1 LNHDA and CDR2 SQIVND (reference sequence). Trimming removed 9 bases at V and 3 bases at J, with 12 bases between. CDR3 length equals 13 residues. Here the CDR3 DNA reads TGTGCCAGCACCCGACAGATCAATCAGCCCCAGCATTTT. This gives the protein CASTRQINQPQHF.

The CDR3 protein is CASSSQVTGQPQHF. The CDR3 region has the DNA TGTGCCAGCAGTTCCCAGGTGACGGGGCAGCCCCAGCATTTT. This chain links TRBV6-5 with TRBJ1-5; the D is unclear. Trimming cost V 4 bases and J 7 bases, with 14 bases left between them. This CDR3 is 14 amino acids long. Germline V gene data show CDR1 as MNHEY and CDR2 as SVGAGI.

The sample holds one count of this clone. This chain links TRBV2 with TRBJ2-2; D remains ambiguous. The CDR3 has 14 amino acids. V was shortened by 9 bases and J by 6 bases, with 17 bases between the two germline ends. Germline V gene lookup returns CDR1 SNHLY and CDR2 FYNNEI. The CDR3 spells CASSRSPWAGELFF. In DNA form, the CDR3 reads TGTGCCAGTTCAAGGAGCCCGTGGGCCGGGGAGCTGTTTTTT.

CDR3 sequence reads: CASSLGRGFTEAFF. CDR3 nucleotide sequence: TGTGCCAGCAGCTTAGGCAGGGGTTTCACTGAAGCTTTCTTT. V and J are TRBV11-2 and TRBJ1-1; D is possibly TRBD1 (6 bases). The CDR3 is 14 residues long. The V gene's germline CDR1 is SGHAT and CDR2 FQNNGV. Trimming took 1 base from V and 4 from J, leaving 10 bases between them.

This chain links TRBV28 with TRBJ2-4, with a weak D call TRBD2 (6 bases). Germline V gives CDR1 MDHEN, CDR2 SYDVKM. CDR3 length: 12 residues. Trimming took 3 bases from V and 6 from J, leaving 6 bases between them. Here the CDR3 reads CASSFGGNIQYF. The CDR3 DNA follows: TGTGCCAGCAGTTTCGGGGGAAACATTCAGTACTTC.

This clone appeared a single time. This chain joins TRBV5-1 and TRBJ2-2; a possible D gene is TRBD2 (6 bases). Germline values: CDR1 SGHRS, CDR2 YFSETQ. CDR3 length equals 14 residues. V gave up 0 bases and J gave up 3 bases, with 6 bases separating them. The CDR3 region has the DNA TGCGCCAGCAGCTTGGCGGGAGACACCGGGGAGCTGTTTTTT. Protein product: CASSLAGDTGELFF.

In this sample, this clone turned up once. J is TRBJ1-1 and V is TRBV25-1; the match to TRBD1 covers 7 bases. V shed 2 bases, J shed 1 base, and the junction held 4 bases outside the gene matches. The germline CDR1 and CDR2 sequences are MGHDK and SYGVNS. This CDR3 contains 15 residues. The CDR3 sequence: CASSEVRGRNTEAFF. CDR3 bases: TGTGCCAGCAGTGAAGTTAGGGGGCGGAACACTGAAGCTTTCTTT.

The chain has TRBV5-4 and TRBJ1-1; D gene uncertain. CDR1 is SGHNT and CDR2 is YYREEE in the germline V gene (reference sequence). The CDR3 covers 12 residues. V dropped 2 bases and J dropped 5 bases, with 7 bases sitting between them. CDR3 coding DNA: TGTGCCAGCAGCTTCGAACAAACTGAAGCTTTCTTT. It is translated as CASSFEQTEAFF.

CDR3 coding DNA: TGTGCCAGCAGCTTACCCCAGGGCAGCTACACCTTC. It encodes CASSLPQGSYTF. This chain joins TRBV7-9 and TRBJ1-2; possible D gene TRBD1, 5 bases. The germline V and J ends were trimmed by 2 bases and 9 bases, with 10 bases remaining between them. The CDR3 loop spans 12 amino acids. Germline V CDR1 and CDR2: SEHNR, FQNEAQ (reference sequence).

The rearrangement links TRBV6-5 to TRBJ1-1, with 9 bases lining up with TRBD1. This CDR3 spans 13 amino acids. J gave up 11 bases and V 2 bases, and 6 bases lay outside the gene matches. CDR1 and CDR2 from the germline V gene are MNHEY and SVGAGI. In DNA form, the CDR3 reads TGTGCCAGCAGTTACCCCGGACAGGGGCGGGCTTTCTTT. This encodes CASSYPGQGRAFF.

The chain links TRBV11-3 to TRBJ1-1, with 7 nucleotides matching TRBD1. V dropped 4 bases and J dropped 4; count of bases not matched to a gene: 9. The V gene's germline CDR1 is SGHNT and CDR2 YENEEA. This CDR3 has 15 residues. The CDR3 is CASSYRQGKSTEAFF. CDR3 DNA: TGTGCCAGCAGCTACCGACAGGGTAAGAGCACTGAAGCTTTCTTT.

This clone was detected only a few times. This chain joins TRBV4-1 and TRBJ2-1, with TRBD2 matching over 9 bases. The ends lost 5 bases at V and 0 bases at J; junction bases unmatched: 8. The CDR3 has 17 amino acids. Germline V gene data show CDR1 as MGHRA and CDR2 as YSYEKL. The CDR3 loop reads CASSKESSGSSYNEQFF. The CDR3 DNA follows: TGCGCCAGCAGCAAGGAAAGTAGCGGGAGCTCCTACAATGAGCAGTTCTTC.

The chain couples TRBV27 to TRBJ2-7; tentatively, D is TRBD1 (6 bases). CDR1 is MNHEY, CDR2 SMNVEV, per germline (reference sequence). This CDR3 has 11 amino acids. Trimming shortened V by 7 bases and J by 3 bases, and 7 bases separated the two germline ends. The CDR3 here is CASKGGYEQYF. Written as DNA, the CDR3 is TGTGCCAGCAAAGGGGGCTACGAGCAGTACTTC.

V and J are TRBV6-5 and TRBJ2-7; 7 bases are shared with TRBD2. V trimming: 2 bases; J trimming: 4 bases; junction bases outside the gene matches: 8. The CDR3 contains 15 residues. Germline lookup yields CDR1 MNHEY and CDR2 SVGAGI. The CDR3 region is CASSYLMGGDYEQYF. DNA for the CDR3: TGTGCCAGCAGTTACCTGATGGGGGGGGATTACGAGCAGTACTTC.

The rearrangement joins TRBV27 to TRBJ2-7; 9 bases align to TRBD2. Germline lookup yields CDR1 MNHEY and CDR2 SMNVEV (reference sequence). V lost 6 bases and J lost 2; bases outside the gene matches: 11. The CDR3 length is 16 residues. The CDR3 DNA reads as TGTGCCAGCAGCCCGCGGAGCGGGAGGAACACCTACGAGCAGTACTTC. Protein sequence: CASSPRSGRNTYEQYF.

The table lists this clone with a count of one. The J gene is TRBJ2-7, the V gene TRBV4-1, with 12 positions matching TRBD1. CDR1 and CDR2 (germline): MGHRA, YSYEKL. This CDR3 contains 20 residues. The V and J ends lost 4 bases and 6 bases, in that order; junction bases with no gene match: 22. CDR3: CASSPTASFPGQGARAEQYF. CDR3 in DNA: TGCGCCAGCAGCCCCACCGCTTCCTTCCCGGGACAGGGGGCTAGAGCCGAGCAGTACTTC.

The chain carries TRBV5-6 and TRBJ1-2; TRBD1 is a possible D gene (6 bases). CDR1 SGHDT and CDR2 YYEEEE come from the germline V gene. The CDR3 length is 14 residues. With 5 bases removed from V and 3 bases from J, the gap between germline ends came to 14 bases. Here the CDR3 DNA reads TGTGCCAGCAGGGACGTAGGGGGAGACTATGGCTACACCTTC. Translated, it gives CASRDVGGDYGYTF.

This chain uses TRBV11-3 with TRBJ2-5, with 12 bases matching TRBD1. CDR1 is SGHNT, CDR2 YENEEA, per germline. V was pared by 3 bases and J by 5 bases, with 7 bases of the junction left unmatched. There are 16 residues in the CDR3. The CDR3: CASSFSGTGGKETQYF. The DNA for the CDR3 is TGTGCCAGCAGCTTCAGCGGGACAGGGGGCAAGGAGACCCAGTACTTC.